Listed below are T cell receptor beta chains from one sample, sequenced in a study of response to subunit inactivated influenza vaccine. TCRdb used MiXCR to reprocess the RT-PCR reads, holding one entry per CDR3 protein. The table has a few hundred thousand distinct CDR3 sequences, just over 20% seen once. Material: PBMCs from blood, obtained approximately 20 months after vaccination. The receptors derive from a man between 50 and 69 years old who received an inactivated influenza vaccine. Each CDR3 is given with its conserved first and last residue. D genes are given only for firm matches. Part of the rows lack a size; the others show once, few, many or a class for expanded clones.

j_call | d_call | v_call | clone_size | cdr3_nt | cdr3_aa
TRBJ1-5 | . | TRBV12-3/TRBV12-4 | few | TGTGCCAGCAGCTCCGGGGCCCATCAGCCCCAGCATTTT | CASSSGAHQPQHF
TRBJ1-1 | . | TRBV4-2 | few | TGTGCCAGCAGCCAGGAGGACAGTAACACTGAAGCTTTCTTT | CASSQEDSNTEAFF
TRBJ2-5 | TRBD2 | TRBV9 | . | TGTGCCAGCAGCCCCGGAGGTAGCGGGGGAGCTATACAAGAGACCCAGTACTTC | CASSPGGSGGAIQETQYF
TRBJ1-2 | . | TRBV29-1 | . | TGCAGCGTTGAAGAAACAGACCGCTATGGCTACACCTTC | CSVEETDRYGYTF
TRBJ2-1 | TRBD1 | TRBV4-1 | . | TGCGCCAGCACCGGACAGGGTGGGTACAATGAGCAGTTCTTC | CASTGQGGYNEQFF
TRBJ2-5 | TRBD1 | TRBV2 | . | TGTGCCAGCACCTTACAGGGGATTGGGGAGACCCAGTACTTC | CASTLQGIGETQYF
TRBJ2-5 | TRBD1 | TRBV20-1 | . | TGCAGTGCTAGACGGGGAACAGGGGGGCAAGAGACCCAGTACTTC | CSARRGTGGQETQYF
TRBJ1-5 | TRBD1 | TRBV28 | many | TGTGCCAGCAGGGGGACAGGGTATAGCAATCAGCCCCAGCATTTT | CASRGTGYSNQPQHF
TRBJ2-1 | . | TRBV5-7 | . | TGTGCCAGCGGCCTCGAGACCGTAGTGAATCCCAATGAGCAGTTCTTC | CASGLETVVNPNEQFF
TRBJ1-4 | . | TRBV7-9 | . | TGTGCCAGCAGCTTAATGGGTGAAAAACTGTTTTTT | CASSLMGEKLFF
TRBJ2-5 | . | TRBV5-1 | many | TGCGCCAGCAGCCTGGGGGAATACCAAGAGACCCAGTACTTC | CASSLGEYQETQYF
TRBJ2-2 | . | TRBV12-3/TRBV12-4 | . | TGTGCCAGCAGTTGGGGGGTTGGAGGGCAAGCGAACACCGGGGAGCTGTTTTTT | CASSWGVGGQANTGELFF
TRBJ1-1 | . | TRBV25-1 | . | TGTGCCAGCAGAGAAACAGGGAACACTGAAGCTTTCTTT | CASRETGNTEAFF
TRBJ2-5 | TRBD2 | TRBV6-2/TRBV6-3 | . | TGTGCCAGCAGTGGAGGGACTAGCGGACAAGAGACCCAGTACTTC | CASSGGTSGQETQYF
TRBJ2-1 | TRBD2 | TRBV6-2/TRBV6-3 | . | TGTGCCAGCAGTTCAGCTAGCGGGAAAGAGCAGTTCTTC | CASSSASGKEQFF
TRBJ2-1 | . | TRBV12-3/TRBV12-4 | few | TGTGCCAGCAGTCTAGTGTCGTTTGGTGAGCAGTTCTTC | CASSLVSFGEQFF
TRBJ1-1 | TRBD1 | TRBV5-1 | . | TGCGCCAGCAGCTTGTTGACAGGGAAGGCTGAAGCTTTCTTT | CASSLLTGKAEAFF
TRBJ2-2 | . | TRBV11-1 | few | TGTGCCAGCAGCTTAGGGACGCTCACCGGGGAGCTGTTTTTT | CASSLGTLTGELFF
TRBJ2-1 | . | TRBV7-8 | many | TGTGCCAGCAGCTACCGACTAGTGATTGAGCAGTTCTTC | CASSYRLVIEQFF
TRBJ1-4 | TRBD1 | TRBV4-3 | few | TGCGCCAGCAGCCAAGATCAGGGGGGGGGAAAACTGTTTTTT | CASSQDQGGGKLFF
TRBJ2-5 | . | TRBV29-1 | . | TGCAGCGCGTATCTCGGGACCCAGTACTTC | CSAYLGTQYF
TRBJ2-3 | . | TRBV7-2 | few | TGTGCCAGCAGCCCGGGGTCGGGTACGCAGTATTTT | CASSPGSGTQYF
TRBJ2-4 | TRBD1 | TRBV5-4 | many | TGTGCCAGCAGCTTGGGGGACAGGACCAACATTCAGTACTTC | CASSLGDRTNIQYF
TRBJ2-3 | TRBD2 | TRBV20-1 | . | TGCAGTGCTAGAGAGGCTAGCGGGGGGCCCTCAAATTTT | CSAREASGGPSNF
TRBJ1-2 | . | TRBV12-3/TRBV12-4 | . | TGTGCCAGCAGTCCCGGGACGGCATATCGCTACACCTTC | CASSPGTAYRYTF
TRBJ1-2 | . | TRBV20-1 | few | TGCAGTGCTAGTAACAGTAACTATGGCTACACCTTC | CSASNSNYGYTF
TRBJ1-5 | . | TRBV29-1 | many | TGCAGCGTCCGGGGGATAGGGGCGGATCAGCCCCAGCATTTT | CSVRGIGADQPQHF
TRBJ1-5 | . | TRBV4-2 | . | TGTGCCAGCAGCCAAGAGGATCGCGGGAATTGGGGTCAGCCCCAGCATTTT | CASSQEDRGNWGQPQHF
TRBJ2-1 | . | TRBV19 | . | TGTGCCAGTAACGATCTCTTGTTTTCTGAGCAGTTCTTC | CASNDLLFSEQFF
TRBJ1-5 | . | TRBV3-1 | few | TGTGCCAGCAGCCAAGATGGGGGGCCCGATCAGCCCCAGCATTTT | CASSQDGGPDQPQHF
TRBJ1-2 | TRBD1 | TRBV27 | . | TGTGCCAGCAGTTTATTTCAGGGGGCTCTCGATGGCTACACCTTC | CASSLFQGALDGYTF
TRBJ1-3 | TRBD1 | TRBV25-1 | few | TGTGCCAGCAGCCGACAGGGAGGAGACACCATATATTTT | CASSRQGGDTIYF
TRBJ2-3 | TRBD2 | TRBV28 | . | TGTGCCAGCAGTTTCTCCTTCATCGGACTAGCGGGACTCACAGATACGCAGTATTTT | CASSFSFIGLAGLTDTQYF
TRBJ1-1 | . | TRBV7-2 | many | TGTGCCAGCAGCAAACAATACATGAACACTGAAGCTTTCTTT | CASSKQYMNTEAFF
TRBJ1-1 | TRBD1 | TRBV4-1 | many | TGCGCCAGCAGGACCCTTCTGACAGGGGGCGCGAGGACTGAAGCTTTCTTT | CASRTLLTGGARTEAFF
TRBJ2-3 | . | TRBV20-1 | few | TGCAGTGCTCCGGACCAGGCAGATACGCAGTATTTT | CSAPDQADTQYF
TRBJ1-4 | TRBD1 | TRBV7-9 | . | TGTGCCAGCAGCTTATGTCGGACAGGGAGTGAAAAACTGTTTTTT | CASSLCRTGSEKLFF
TRBJ1-5 | . | TRBV6-2/TRBV6-3 | few | TGTGCCTGCGCCGGGGTCGGCAATCAGCCCCAGCATTTT | CACAGVGNQPQHF
TRBJ2-2 | . | TRBV20-1 | few | TGCAGTGCTAGGGGATCGGGGGTAGTAAGCACCGGGGAGCTGTTTTTT | CSARGSGVVSTGELFF
TRBJ1-1 | TRBD1 | TRBV5-1 | few | TGCGCCAGCAGCTTGGGGGACAGCGGTCCCATGAACACTGAAGCTTTCTTT | CASSLGDSGPMNTEAFF
TRBJ2-7 | TRBD1 | TRBV25-1 | . | TGTGCCAGCAGTGACCCTCGACAGGGGACCTCCTACGAGCAGTACTTC | CASSDPRQGTSYEQYF
TRBJ1-2 | . | TRBV7-9 | few | TGTGCCAGCAGCTCCTGGGACGGCAGGGTGAACTATGGCTACACCTTC | CASSSWDGRVNYGYTF
TRBJ2-2 | TRBD2 | TRBV7-9 | . | TGTGCCAGCAGTGGGCTAGCGGGAAACACCGGGGAGCTGTTTTTT | CASSGLAGNTGELFF
TRBJ1-1 | . | TRBV6-1 | few | TGTGCCAGCAGTGTGGGGGGGCTTAACACTGAAGCTTTCTTT | CASSVGGLNTEAFF
TRBJ2-7 | . | TRBV3-1 | few | TGTGCCAGCAGCTTCAATCGTAACGAGCAGTACTTC | CASSFNRNEQYF
TRBJ2-1 | . | TRBV12-3/TRBV12-4 | . | TGTGCCAGCAGTTTATCCCGGGGGCGATACAATGAGCAGTTCTTC | CASSLSRGRYNEQFF
TRBJ1-2 | . | TRBV24-1 | many | TGTGCCACCAGTGATTCGGGGTTTGCTGGCTACACCTTC | CATSDSGFAGYTF
TRBJ1-4 | TRBD1 | TRBV4-1 | many | TGCGCCAGCAGCCAGGGACAGAGGGCAACTAATGAAAAACTGTTTTTT | CASSQGQRATNEKLFF
TRBJ2-7 | . | TRBV6-2/TRBV6-3 | few | TGTGCCAGCAGTTACTCGGCAGGGAGCTCCTACGAGCAGTACTTC | CASSYSAGSSYEQYF
TRBJ1-4 | . | TRBV6-1 | few | TGTGCCAGCAGCCCGGGCCGTAATGAAAAACTGTTTTTT | CASSPGRNEKLFF
TRBJ1-2 | . | TRBV5-1 | . | TGCGCCAGCAGCTTGTCTTTGAGGGGCTATGGCTACACCTTC | CASSLSLRGYGYTF
TRBJ1-2 | TRBD1 | TRBV19 | . | TGTGCCAGTAGTATAAACGGGGACAGCCGCTATGGCTACACCTTC | CASSINGDSRYGYTF
TRBJ2-7 | TRBD2 | TRBV4-3 | few | TGCGCCAGCAGCCCGACAGCGGGAGCAATATCCTACGAGCAGTACTTC | CASSPTAGAISYEQYF
TRBJ2-1 | TRBD2 | TRBV7-3 | few | TGTGCCAGCAGCTTAATGGGAAGGACTAGCCTCTCCTACAATGAGCAGTTCTTC | CASSLMGRTSLSYNEQFF
TRBJ1-2 | . | TRBV1 | few | TGCACCAGCAGCCACGGGACAGAGGAATCTTATGGCTACACCTTC | CTSSHGTEESYGYTF
TRBJ1-5 | . | TRBV10-2 | . | TGCGCCAGCAGTGAGAAGGGGGGACTTCAGCCCCAGCATTTT | CASSEKGGLQPQHF
TRBJ2-5 | . | TRBV10-3 | . | TGTGCCATCAGTGATATCGAGCGGGCCTTCCAAGAGACCCAGTACTTC | CAISDIERAFQETQYF
TRBJ2-3 | TRBD2 | TRBV20-1 | few | TGCAGTGCTACCCCTAGCGGGAGGATCGCAGATACGCAGTATTTT | CSATPSGRIADTQYF
TRBJ2-3 | . | TRBV7-9 | few | TGTGCCAGCAGCTTAGGTTCCTACACAGATACGCAGTATTTT | CASSLGSYTDTQYF